The 28 T cell receptor beta chains below were found in one sample sequenced in a study of vaccination and CD4 T cells after COVID-19. The Oncomine TCR Beta short-read assay sequenced DNA from cultured CD4+ T cells. From the PCR reads, TCRdb called clonotypes with MiXCR, one entry per CDR3 protein. The table lists around 13,000 distinct CDR3 sequences, 60% to 80% of them singletons. Their antigens remain unidentified. Treatment here: roughly ten-day PBMC culture with coronavirus spike peptide pools or control peptides (ViraFEST assay). The starting material was CD4+ T cells from blood, cultured in vitro, obtained after SARS-CoV-2 vaccination. The receptors here all came from a human donor who received a COVID-19 vaccine.

The V gene is TRBV27, the J gene TRBJ1-1; 8 nucleotides match TRBD1. The CDR3 covers 15 residues. V was pared by 6 bases and J by 5 bases, with 11 bases of the junction left unmatched. Germline V gene sequence: CDR1 MNHEY, CDR2 SMNVEV (reference sequence). This CDR3 reads CASSDRGQGRTEAFF. For the CDR3, the DNA is TGTGCCAGCAGCGATAGAGGACAGGGACGGACTGAAGCTTTCTTT.

The chain joins TRBV7-9 to TRBJ1-6; 11 bases match TRBD1. The V gene end was trimmed by 3 bases and the J gene end by 6 bases; junction bases not matched to a gene: 4. Looked up from germline, CDR1 is SEHNR and CDR2 is FQNEAQ (reference sequence). The CDR3 spans 16 residues. The CDR3 coding sequence is TGTGCCAGCAGCTTGGGGACAGGGGGAGCTAATTCACCCCTCCACTTT. Translated: CASSLGTGGANSPLHF.

The chain carries TRBV7-2 and TRBJ1-5; D is possibly TRBD1 (6 bases). Germline lookup yields CDR1 SGHTA and CDR2 FQGNSA. V was shortened by 7 bases and J by 5 bases, with 18 bases between the two germline ends. The CDR3 runs to 15 residues. CDR3 sequence reads: CASTRITGKDQPQHF. The CDR3 coding sequence is TGTGCCAGCACCCGAATCACAGGGAAAGATCAGCCCCAGCATTTT.

J is TRBJ2-3 and V is TRBV7-9; TRBD1 is a possible D gene (7 bases). The V gene's germline CDR1 is SEHNR and CDR2 FQNEAQ (reference sequence). Trimming removed 3 bases at V and 3 bases at J, with 13 bases between. This CDR3 is 15 amino acids long. The CDR3 is CASSFMTGRTDTQYF. CDR3 DNA: TGTGCCAGCAGCTTTATGACAGGGAGGACAGATACGCAGTATTTT. Full variable domain (rest looked up from reference TRBV7-9 and TRBJ2-3): DTGVSQNPRHKITKRGQNVTFRCDPISEHNRLYWYRQTLGQGPEFLTYFQNEAQLEKSRLLSDRFSAERPKGSFSTLEIQRTEQGDSAMYLCASSFMTGRTDTQYFGPGTRLTVL.

The chain carries TRBV6-1 and TRBJ2-1; unclear D gene. V lost 9 bases, J lost 0 bases, and 12 bases lay in between. Germline V gene data show CDR1 as MNHNS and CDR2 as SASEGT. The CDR3 totals 14 residues. The CDR3 sequence is CASAPASSYNEQFF. CDR3 in DNA: TGTGCCAGTGCCCCGGCAAGCTCCTACAATGAGCAGTTCTTC.

The chain recombines TRBV5-8 with TRBJ2-3; the D gene is possibly TRBD1 (6 bases). V was cut by 4 bases and J by 6 bases, with 9 bases left in between. Germline V gene sequence: CDR1 SGHTS, CDR2 YDEGEE. The CDR3 length is 12 residues. Written as DNA, the CDR3 is TGTGCCAGCAGCGCTGACAGGGATACGCAGTATTTT. It yields the protein CASSADRDTQYF.

This chain uses TRBV20-1 with TRBJ1-5, with D maybe TRBD1 (5 bases). The CDR3 runs 12 residues. Germline V gene sequence: CDR1 DFQATT, CDR2 SNEGSKA (reference sequence). V was trimmed by 5 bases and J by 6 bases, leaving 11 bases between them. The CDR3 is CSAEAGGQPQHF. As DNA, the CDR3 is TGCAGTGCTGAAGCCGGGGGTCAGCCCCAGCATTTT.

The rearrangement uses TRBV24-1 and TRBJ1-4; TRBD1 agrees at 9 bases. The germline CDR1 and CDR2 sequences are KGHDR and SFDVKD. There are 18 residues in the CDR3. V gave up 4 bases and J gave up 6 bases; unmatched junction bases: 14. The CDR3 DNA is TGTGCCACCAGTGAACATGACAGGGGGGGAGGTATTGATGAAAAACTGTTTTTT. It specifies CATSEHDRGGGIDEKLFF.

This clonotype was seen a few times. The chain joins TRBV27 to TRBJ2-3; D not resolved. CDR1 MNHEY and CDR2 SMNVEV come from the germline V gene (reference sequence). V gave up 2 bases and J gave up 4 bases, with 10 bases separating them. The CDR3 runs 14 residues. The CDR3 sequence: CASSLSFQADTQYF. The CDR3 DNA is TGTGCCAGCAGTTTAAGTTTTCAGGCAGATACGCAGTATTTT.

The rearrangement links TRBV5-4 to TRBJ2-5, with D possibly being TRBD1 (5 bases). The V end lost 4 bases, the J end lost 3 bases, and 13 bases lay between the germline ends. This CDR3 contains 14 residues. Germline V lookup: CDR1 SGHNT, CDR2 YYREEE (reference sequence). CDR3 sequence: CASSPVGREETQYF. The CDR3 DNA is TGTGCCAGCAGCCCGGTGGGCAGGGAAGAGACCCAGTACTTC.

This clonotype was counted between two and nine times. The chain couples TRBV19 to TRBJ1-5, with 8 bases aligning to TRBD1. Trimming removed 3 bases from V and 2 bases from J; junction bases left unmatched: 3. There are 15 residues in the CDR3. The germline CDR1 and CDR2 sequences are LNHDA and SQIVND (reference sequence). CDR3 nucleotides: TGTGCCAGTAGTATTCAGACAGGGGGCAATCAGCCCCAGCATTTT. Translation: CASSIQTGGNQPQHF.

This clonotype came up a few times. DNA of the CDR3: TGTGCCAGCAGGCCGACAGGGAACTATGGCTACACCTTC. It specifies CASRPTGNYGYTF. This chain uses TRBV12-3 or TRBV12-4 with TRBJ1-2, with TRBD1 matching over 7 bases. This CDR3 region has 13 residues. After removal of 6 bases from V and 2 bases from J, the junction contained 3 bases not matched to a gene.

By sample share, this clonotype is medium-sized. The genes are TRBV20-1 and TRBJ1-1; TRBD1 might be the D (5 bases). CDR3 size: 13 residues. The germline V gene encodes CDR1 DFQATT and CDR2 SNEGSKA (reference sequence). V was cut by 6 bases and J by 3 bases, with 14 bases left in between. CDR3 loop: CSAPPAGHTEAFF. In DNA form, the CDR3 reads TGCAGTGCCCCCCCTGCGGGGCACACTGAAGCTTTCTTT.

V gene TRBV6-1 combines with J gene TRBJ1-1, with D perhaps matching TRBD1 (6 bases). Trimming pared 5 bases from V and 1 base from J, leaving 17 bases between. Germline CDR1 MNHNS, CDR2 SASEGT. The CDR3 is 16 residues long. For the CDR3, the DNA is TGTGCCAGCAGTTACACCACGGGGGGCGCGAACACTGAAGCTTTCTTT. It is translated as CASSYTTGGANTEAFF.

This clonotype was observed a handful of times. The chain uses TRBV7-2 and TRBJ1-5; D possibly corresponds to TRBD1 (5 bases). The germline V gene encodes CDR1 SGHTA and CDR2 FQGNSA. CDR3 size: 18 residues. Trimming removed 1 base from V and 0 bases from J, with 16 bases in between. DNA of the CDR3: TGTGCCAGCAGCTTAGTTTGGGGAGGGGCCCATAGCAATCAGCCCCAGCATTTT. Translated: CASSLVWGGAHSNQPQHF.

The chain's CDR3 is CAIRRDRPTDTQYF. The CDR3 DNA reads TGTGCCATCAGACGCGACAGACCCACAGATACGCAGTATTTT. The chain uses TRBV10-3 and TRBJ2-3; TRBD1 is a possible D gene (5 bases). The germline V gene has CDR1 ENHRY and CDR2 SYGVKD. V was trimmed by 6 bases and J by 2 bases, leaving 12 bases between them. CDR3 length: 14 residues.

The chain joins TRBV30 to TRBJ2-7; 7 bases line up with TRBD1. V dropped 2 bases and J dropped 9; count of bases not matched to a gene: 10. From germline, CDR1 is GTSNPN and CDR2 SVGIG (reference sequence). CDR3 length: 13 residues. The chain's CDR3 is CAWSSDRVSGQYF. The CDR3 DNA follows: TGTGCCTGGAGTTCCGACAGGGTATCGGGGCAGTACTTC.

This chain joins TRBV20-1 and TRBJ1-6; D is perhaps TRBD1 (6 bases). In germline, CDR1 is DFQATT, CDR2 SNEGSKA (reference sequence). The CDR3 is made up of 16 amino acids. V gave up 0 bases and J gave up 6 bases, with 15 bases separating them. CDR3 DNA sequence: TGCAGTGCTAGAGATTCAGGGGCCGGGGGTAATTCACCCCTCCACTTT. This translates into CSARDSGAGGNSPLHF.

This chain connects TRBV2 to TRBJ2-3, with 7 nucleotides matching TRBD1. V was clipped by 6 bases and J by 0 bases; unmatched bases: 6. The CDR3 consists of 15 residues. Germline V gives CDR1 SNHLY, CDR2 FYNNEI. As DNA, the CDR3 is TGTGCCAGCAGAAGCGACAGGGCTAGCACAGATACGCAGTATTTT. As protein: CASRSDRASTDTQYF.

This clonotype is a singleton in its sample. This chain links TRBV20-1 with TRBJ2-7; the D gene could be TRBD1 or TRBD2 (7 bases each). The CDR3 loop spans 15 amino acids. Germline loops: CDR1 DFQATT, CDR2 SNEGSKA (reference sequence). Trimming took 5 bases from V and 7 from J, leaving 24 bases between them. CDR3 loop: CSAPDPWAGGEEQYF. The CDR3 DNA reads TGCAGTGCTCCCGACCCCTGGGCAGGGGGGGAAGAGCAGTACTTC.

This chain connects TRBV6-1 to TRBJ2-2; D may match TRBD1 or TRBD2 (6 bases each). Trimming left V 5 bases short and J 7 bases short, with 17 bases between. The CDR3 runs 15 residues. CDR1 is MNHNS and CDR2 is SASEGT in the germline V gene. The CDR3 DNA reads TGTGCCAGCAGTCCGGTCGTGGAGGGACACGGGGAGCTGTTTTTT. It specifies CASSPVVEGHGELFF.

This clonotype was counted between two and nine times. The chain links TRBV23-1 to TRBJ2-2, with TRBD2 matching 8 bases. TRBV23-1 is assigned to the ORF class and has an uncertain function. V was clipped by 0 bases and J by 4 bases; unmatched bases: 13. There are 19 residues in the CDR3. The CDR3 is CASSQSVNSSGGVTGELFF. CDR3 DNA: TGCGCCAGCAGTCAATCGGTGAATTCCAGCGGGGGAGTCACCGGGGAGCTGTTTTTT.

The V and J genes are TRBV30 and TRBJ1-6; D is undetermined. V gave up 4 bases and J gave up 6 bases, with 13 bases separating them. The CDR3 contains 14 residues. Per germline, CDR1 GTSNPN and CDR2 SVGIG (reference sequence). For the CDR3, the DNA is TGTGCCTGGACTGCTGGGCGTTCTAATTCACCCCTCCACTTT. It yields the protein CAWTAGRSNSPLHF.

A few counts support this clonotype. The V and J genes are TRBV20-1 and TRBJ1-2, with a weak D call TRBD1 (5 bases). The germline V gene has CDR1 DFQATT and CDR2 SNEGSKA (reference sequence). This CDR3 comprises 14 residues. Trimming stripped 0 bases from V and 7 bases from J, with 15 bases between. The DNA of the CDR3 is TGCAGTGCTAGAGATGAATCAGGGACGGCTGGCTACACCTTC. Protein: CSARDESGTAGYTF.

A few counts support this clonotype. The chain is built from TRBV12-3 or TRBV12-4 and TRBJ1-1; D not resolved. There are 14 residues in the CDR3. Trimming removed 2 bases at V and 6 bases at J, with 13 bases between. The CDR3 spells CASSLSVTRAEAFF. The CDR3 DNA reads TGTGCCAGCAGTTTATCGGTCACAAGGGCTGAAGCTTTCTTT.

The chain has TRBV10-2 and TRBJ1-5; no reliable D call. Per germline, CDR1 WSHSY and CDR2 SAAADI. The V gene lost 10 bases and the J gene lost 0 bases, with 16 bases spanning the gap. This CDR3 has 15 amino acids. This CDR3 reads CATQPVIFSNQPQHF. The CDR3 region has the DNA TGCGCCACTCAACCGGTAATCTTTAGCAATCAGCCCCAGCATTTT.

This chain connects TRBV7-8 to TRBJ2-3; the D gene could be TRBD1 or TRBD2 (5 bases each). The length of the CDR3 is 16 residues. Looked up from germline, CDR1 is SGHVS and CDR2 is FQNEAQ. Deletions cut 0 bases from V and 1 base from J, with 11 bases between. Written as DNA, the CDR3 is TGTGCCAGCAGCTTAGCCCGGGACGGTGGCACAGATACGCAGTATTTT. Protein: CASSLARDGGTDTQYF.

The chain combines TRBV7-2 with TRBJ2-1; no clear D gene. Germline V CDR1 and CDR2: SGHTA, FQGNSA. The CDR3 covers 15 residues. V gave up 3 bases and J gave up 2 bases, with 11 bases separating them. The CDR3 region has the DNA TGTGCCAGCAGCTTTACCGTGGGGACCTACAATGAGCAGTTCTTC. This codes for CASSFTVGTYNEQFF.